This record looks at one T cell receptor beta chain sequence and its context. Repertoires were generated with immunoSEQ multiplex PCR, while TCRdb's copy carries only in-frame clones and drops some. The top ten clones hold approximately 20% of a sample with 100,000 to 130,000 clones, 70% to 90% of them seen once. The junction had 6 bases not matched to a gene; V was cut back by 3 bases and J by 5 bases. Germline V gene sequence: CDR1 SGHNT, CDR2 YYREEE (reference sequence). The CDR3 runs to 14 residues. The data originate from a study of PD-1 blockade in classical Hodgkin lymphoma. With no exception, relapse followed autologous stem cell transplantation in all patients, and brentuximab vedotin exposure varied.

This specimen was peripheral blood mononuclear cells (PBMCs), taken before the second cycle of nivolumab. The chain combines TRBV5-4 with TRBJ2-5; 8 bases are shared with TRBD2. This clonotype originated in a human donor with classical Hodgkin lymphoma. This chain's CDR3 is CASSSVAGGETQYF. The DNA of the CDR3 is TGTGCCAGCAGCTCTGTGGCGGGGGGTGAGACCCAGTACTTC.